This TCR beta chain comes out of a study of regulatory T cells in long-lasting Graves disease. Study-wide background: For a period under 3 months, newly diagnosed Graves' patients had taken antithyroid drugs. Whole-study findings and limits: Having only a small sample size may have limited accuracy.

This clonotype was seen a few times. Its target is unknown. Time point: newly diagnosed GD, antithyroid drugs for less than 3 months. Generation of the TCR library employed RNA extracted from PBMCs. Looked up from germline, CDR1 is SGDLS and CDR2 is YYNGEE. V was pared by 0 bases and J by 5 bases, with 11 bases between. CDR3 size: 14 residues. The TCR beta library used iRepertoire HTBI primers with Arm-PCR amplification of CDR3. MiXCR was run by TCRdb on the multiplex PCR reads, yielding one entry per CDR3 protein. The table lists hundreds of thousands of distinct CDR3 sequences, roughly 14% of them singletons. This sample was also put to use in a study of T cells in Graves' hyperthyroidism and ophthalmopathy.

The source of this sequence is a young man with Graves disease. The chain links TRBV9 to TRBJ2-5; tentatively, D is TRBD2 (5 bases). Sequences were derived from peripheral blood mononuclear cells (PBMCs), sampled at new diagnosis, from a patient treated with antithyroid drugs. In DNA form, the CDR3 reads TGTGCCAGCAGCGTAGGTGCGGGTCGGGAGACCCAGTACTTC. It codes for CASSVGAGRETQYF.